This entry lists 26 T cell receptor beta chains sequenced from one sample in a study of cytomegalovirus exposure and HLA in healthy donors. The PCR contained 60 Vbeta and 13 Jbeta primers. TCRdb keeps only in-frame clones here, not all; method: immunoSEQ multiplex PCR. The sample has fewer than 250,000 clones, 70% to 85% seen once; the top ten hold roughly 3.1%. The specimen sequenced was PBMCs. The origin of the receptors is a man in his forties in good health and CMV-seropositive.

This clone appeared a single time. The V and J genes are TRBV4-1 and TRBJ2-7, with 14 nucleotides matching TRBD2. The germline V gene encodes CDR1 MGHRA and CDR2 YSYEKL. J gave up 2 bases and V 4 bases, and 13 bases lay outside the gene matches. The CDR3 has 19 residues. CDR3 amino acids: CASSLDAGTSGRGAYEQYF. The CDR3 coding sequence is TGCGCCAGCAGCCTCGATGCCGGGACTAGCGGGAGAGGGGCCTACGAGCAGTACTTC.

The chain combines TRBV7-2 with TRBJ1-3, with TRBD1 matching over 7 bases. This CDR3 contains 13 residues. V trimming: 7 bases; J trimming: 4 bases; junction bases outside the gene matches: 4. Germline V gene lookup returns CDR1 SGHTA and CDR2 FQGNSA. In nucleotides, the CDR3 is TGTGCCAGCACCACAGGGGTAGGAAACACCATATATTTT. Translation gives CASTTGVGNTIYF.

The J gene is TRBJ2-3, the V gene TRBV5-4, with TRBD2 as a possible D gene (5 bases). Trimming stripped 4 bases from V and 4 bases from J, with 25 bases between. The CDR3 sequence is 18 residues long. Germline lookup yields CDR1 SGHNT and CDR2 YYREEE (reference sequence). Written as DNA, the CDR3 is TGTGCCAGCAGCCCCCGGATAGACGAGCGGAGCAGGTCAGATACGCAGTATTTT. The encoded protein is CASSPRIDERSRSDTQYF.

The chain joins TRBV5-6 to TRBJ2-5; D possibly corresponds to TRBD2 (5 bases). V shed 5 bases and J shed 7 bases, with 15 bases lying between them. CDR1 and CDR2 (germline): SGHDT, YYEEEE. The CDR3 covers 13 residues. CDR3 loop: CASRPGHRGTQYF. The CDR3 bases are TGTGCCAGCAGGCCGGGCCACCGGGGGACCCAGTACTTC. Using reference TRBV5-6 and TRBJ2-5 for the parts outside the CDR3, the full variable domain is DAGVTQSPTHLIKTRGQQVTLRCSPKSGHDTVSWYQQALGQGPQFIFQYYEEEERQRGNFPDRFSGHQFPNYSSELNVNALLLGDSALYLCASRPGHRGTQYFGPGTRLLVL.

This clone showed up just a few times. The chain joins TRBV5-1 to TRBJ2-2; 11 positions agree with TRBD1. The CDR3 spans 15 residues. Germline values: CDR1 SGHRS, CDR2 YFSETQ. V was clipped by 4 bases and J by 7 bases; unmatched bases: 6. The CDR3 bases are TGCGCCAGCAGCCGGGGGACAGGGGGTATCGGGGAGCTGTTTTTT. Its translation is CASSRGTGGIGELFF.

The rearrangement uses TRBV5-6 and TRBJ2-5; D ambiguous. The CDR3 runs to 12 residues. The ends were cut back, 1 base at V and 2 bases at J, with 3 bases in the middle. Germline-derived CDR1 and CDR2 are SGHDT and YYEEEE. The CDR3 DNA is TGTGCCAGCAGCTTGCGGCAAGAGACCCAGTACTTC. Protein: CASSLRQETQYF. Based on the CDR3 plus reference TRBV5-6 and TRBJ2-5, the full variable domain is DAGVTQSPTHLIKTRGQQVTLRCSPKSGHDTVSWYQQALGQGPQFIFQYYEEEERQRGNFPDRFSGHQFPNYSSELNVNALLLGDSALYLCASSLRQETQYFGPGTRLLVL.

This clone was counted only a few times. The chain couples TRBV7-9 to TRBJ1-2; TRBD1 matches at 7 bases. The germline V gene has CDR1 SEHNR and CDR2 FQNEAQ (reference sequence). The CDR3 contains 13 residues. Trimming cost V 2 bases and J 6 bases; bases outside gene matches: 3. The CDR3: CASSLSTGHGYTF. The DNA for the CDR3 is TGTGCCAGCAGCTTATCGACAGGGCATGGCTACACCTTC.

V usage is TRBV25-1 and J usage is TRBJ2-3; 10 bases line up with TRBD2. Germline CDR1 and CDR2: MGHDK and SYGVNS. Trimming cost V 2 bases and J 0 bases; bases outside gene matches: 8. The CDR3 spans 18 residues. In DNA form, the CDR3 reads TGTGCCAGCAGTGAAGGTAGCGGGGGGACATCTAGCACAGATACGCAGTATTTT. The encoded protein is CASSEGSGGTSSTDTQYF.

This clone was seen more than once but under ten times. The CDR3 nucleotides read TGTGCCAGCAGTGAGTCAGGGGGGACTGAAGCTTTCTTT. Translation gives CASSESGGTEAFF. V is TRBV6-1 and J is TRBJ1-1; 7 bases match TRBD1. CDR1 is MNHNS, CDR2 SASEGT, per germline. The CDR3 runs 13 residues. After removal of 3 bases from V and 5 bases from J, the junction contained 3 bases not matched to a gene.

CDR3 nucleotides: TGTGCCAGCCTCGGACAGGGGGCCAGGACCCAGTACTTC. Its translation: CASLGQGARTQYF. This rearrangement joins TRBV2 to TRBJ2-5; TRBD1 matches at 11 bases. V lost 8 bases, J lost 7 bases, and 6 bases stayed unmatched. Germline loops: CDR1 SNHLY, CDR2 FYNNEI. The CDR3 has 13 residues.

The chain is built from TRBV7-7 and TRBJ2-2; 7 nucleotides align to TRBD2. Germline CDR1 and CDR2: SSHAT and FNYEAQ (reference sequence). The CDR3 is 16 amino acids. Losses at the gene ends were 1 base for V and 2 bases for J; bases not matched to a gene: 4. DNA for the CDR3: TGTGCCAGCAGCTTAGGTGGGAGGGCCAACACCGGGGAGCTGTTTTTT. Its protein is CASSLGGRANTGELFF.

This sequence joins TRBV10-3 and TRBJ1-1; no firm D call. Between the trimmed V and J ends, which lost 7 bases and 0 bases, there was a span of 12 bases. The CDR3 has 14 amino acids. Germline V gives CDR1 ENHRY, CDR2 SYGVKD. The CDR3 loop reads CAITADTMNTEAFF. The CDR3 bases are TGTGCCATCACCGCAGACACGATGAACACTGAAGCTTTCTTT.

This clone has more than one count but fewer than ten. The chain joins TRBV7-9 to TRBJ2-1, with TRBD1 identical over 7 bases. Germline CDR1 is SEHNR and CDR2 is FQNEAQ (reference sequence). V dropped 6 bases and J dropped 0; count of bases not matched to a gene: 5. CDR3 length: 15 residues. The CDR3 spells CASRSGDSSYNEQFF. Here the CDR3 DNA reads TGTGCCAGCAGGTCCGGGGACAGCTCCTACAATGAGCAGTTCTTC.

The chain employs TRBV11-2 and TRBJ2-1; 12 bases fit TRBD2. CDR1 and CDR2 from the germline V gene are SGHAT and FQNNGV. V dropped 5 bases and J dropped 5; count of bases not matched to a gene: 10. CDR3 length: 17 residues. The DNA for the CDR3 is TGTGCCAGCAGCCGACGACTAGCGGGGGAGAGGAACAATGAGCAGTTCTTC. Its translation: CASSRRLAGERNNEQFF.

This chain uses TRBV10-1 with TRBJ2-2, with D uncertain. The CDR3 contains 12 residues. The germline V and J ends were trimmed by 9 bases and 3 bases, with 8 bases remaining between them. Germline V lookup: CDR1 WNHNN, CDR2 SYGVQD (reference sequence). The CDR3 DNA follows: TGCGCCAGACCGGGTTACACCGGGGAGCTGTTTTTT. It is translated as CARPGYTGELFF.

This chain uses TRBV20-1 with TRBJ2-1; D remains unclear. The V gene lost 6 bases and the J gene lost 8 bases, with 8 bases spanning the gap. This CDR3 is 10 amino acids long. Germline CDR1 is DFQATT and CDR2 is SNEGSKA (reference sequence). CDR3 loop: CSAHGYEQFF. The DNA of the CDR3 is TGCAGTGCCCATGGCTATGAGCAGTTCTTC.

This rearrangement joins TRBV7-6 to TRBJ1-6; 7 bases align to TRBD1. This CDR3 is 14 amino acids long. Trimming took 1 base from V and 9 from J; bases not matched to a gene: 3. CDR1 and CDR2 (germline): SGHVS, FNYEAQ. DNA of the CDR3: TGTGCCAGCAGCTTAGAGGCAGGGGGTTCACCCCTCCACTTT. Protein: CASSLEAGGSPLHF.

This clone was seen more than once but under ten times. J is TRBJ1-2 and V is TRBV6-5, with TRBD1 matching over 9 bases. Germline loops: CDR1 MNHEY, CDR2 SVGAGI. CDR3 length: 14 amino acids. V gave up 6 bases and J gave up 4 bases; unmatched junction bases: 6. The CDR3 bases are TGTGCCAGCAGGGAAAGGGGACAGGGCTATGGCTACACCTTC. Translated, it gives CASRERGQGYGYTF.

The chain couples TRBV27 to TRBJ2-4, with D possibly matching TRBD1 (5 bases). Trimming removed 6 bases from V and 4 bases from J, with 10 bases in between. This CDR3 contains 13 residues. Germline V gene data show CDR1 as MNHEY and CDR2 as SMNVEV (reference sequence). Here the CDR3 reads CASRVRAKNIQYF. The CDR3 bases are TGTGCCAGCAGAGTCAGGGCAAAAAACATTCAGTACTTC.

This chain connects TRBV10-3 to TRBJ2-3, with a weak D call TRBD2 (6 bases). The CDR3 contains 12 residues. Trimming cost V 3 bases and J 6 bases, with 7 bases left between them. Germline values: CDR1 ENHRY, CDR2 SYGVKD. The CDR3 region is CAISETSDTQYF. CDR3 DNA sequence: TGTGCCATCAGTGAAACTAGCGATACGCAGTATTTT.

The chain carries TRBV7-7 and TRBJ2-1; 9 nucleotides align to TRBD2. CDR1 is SSHAT, CDR2 FNYEAQ, per germline (reference sequence). The CDR3 extends over 15 amino acids. J was trimmed by 5 bases and V by 5 bases; bases with no gene match: 7. The CDR3 is CASSISGGRHNEQFF. The CDR3 DNA reads as TGTGCCAGCAGCATTAGCGGGGGTCGTCACAATGAGCAGTTCTTC.

This clone was recorded once. The CDR3 here is CATKGTGTETEAFF. For the CDR3, the DNA is TGTGCCACAAAGGGAACAGGGACGGAGACTGAAGCTTTCTTT. The chain joins TRBV5-4 to TRBJ1-1; maybe TRBD1 (6 bases). V gave up 9 bases and J gave up 5 bases, with 20 bases separating them. The CDR3 is made up of 14 amino acids. Germline V gives CDR1 SGHNT, CDR2 YYREEE (reference sequence).

V gene TRBV5-8 combines with J gene TRBJ1-2, with 7 bases matching TRBD1. Germline CDR1 reads SGHTS; CDR2 reads YDEGEE. This CDR3 is built from 13 residues. J lost 7 bases, V lost 4 bases, and 7 bases had no gene match. The CDR3 DNA sequence: TGTGCCAGCAGCCCAGGACAGGTTTTTGGCTACACCTTC. Translated, it gives CASSPGQVFGYTF.

The chain is built from TRBV6-5 and TRBJ1-1, with 7 bases matching TRBD1. The trim removed 5 bases at V and 3 bases at J, leaving 6 bases unmatched. The CDR3 has 14 residues. Germline CDR1 MNHEY, CDR2 SVGAGI. The CDR3 sequence: CASSRGQAYTEAFF. The DNA for the CDR3 is TGTGCCAGCAGTCGCGGACAGGCTTACACTGAAGCTTTCTTT.

The V gene is TRBV5-6, the J gene TRBJ2-7, with D perhaps matching TRBD2 (5 bases). Germline-derived CDR1 and CDR2 are SGHDT and YYEEEE. V was shortened by 7 bases and J by 1 base, with 21 bases between the two germline ends. This CDR3 contains 16 residues. Here the CDR3 DNA reads TGTGCCAGCGCCCCGGGGTGGGCTCTGAAGTCCTACGAGCAGTACTTC. Translating gives CASAPGWALKSYEQYF.

V is TRBV28 and J is TRBJ2-3; D uncertain. The CDR3 is made up of 15 amino acids. V shed 3 bases and J shed 6 bases, with 16 bases lying between them. Germline V gene data show CDR1 as MDHEN and CDR2 as SYDVKM. CDR3 in DNA: TGTGCCAGCAGTTTTGATAGGCCCAGGTCGGATACGCAGTATTTT. Amino acids: CASSFDRPRSDTQYF. Using reference TRBV28 and TRBJ2-3 for the parts outside the CDR3, the full variable domain is DVKVTQSSRYLVKRTGEKVFLECVQDMDHENMFWYRQDPGLGLRLIYFSYDVKMKEKGDIPEGYSVSREKKERFSLILESASTNQTSMYLCASSFDRPRSDTQYFGPGTRLTVL.